The rows below give T cell receptor beta chains drawn from one sample of a study of post-analysis software for immune sequencing data. One entry per CDR3 protein results from TCRdb running MiXCR on the PCR reads. The table has approximately 730,000 distinct CDR3 sequences, about 27% seen once. Source material: blood. Receptors originate from a girl aged 5-17 years with multiple sclerosis. Both conserved end residues are trimmed from each CDR3.

V gene	CDR3 protein
TRBV20-1	SAPGQTYSSTDTQY
TRBV25-1	ASSEYRGARETQY
TRBV7-2	ASSSRTRPNEQF
TRBV7-2	ASSSTAGAQETQY
TRBV7-2	ASSSGWSTDTQY
TRBV27	ASSSGTAPSPSAF
TRBV12-3/TRBV12-4	ASSPARLGTQY
TRBV29-1	SVGKQGSHEQY
TRBV5-4	ASSHRDSTEAF
TRBV29-1	SVEGGGLYETQY
TRBV6-2/TRBV6-3	ASSQGQERNEKLF
TRBV20-1	SAREVGGRNRVY
TRBV12-3/TRBV12-4	ASSLERTGELF
TRBV12-3/TRBV12-4	ASIKGGRGSSGANVLT
TRBV20-1	SVTEDMGPQH
TRBV20-1	SARDFASRTQY
TRBV7-2	ASSLEASGRDNEQF
TRBV20-1	SARTDSPLH
TRBV12-3/TRBV12-4	ASSLSDRDAYEQY
TRBV20-1	SASSQFFQETQY
TRBV4-2	ASSQDTGGITEAF
TRBV20-1	SAYFADRGLGPQH
TRBV3-1	ASSQDKRATSYEQY
TRBV14	ASSQRERSEQY
TRBV28	ASGPGQLYNEQF
TRBV20-1	SASLAASGRSGSQY
TRBV13	ASSSTLAEPTYEQY
TRBV6-2/TRBV6-3	ASSYLRADGTDTQY
TRBV4-1	ASSQEVEVGPRTYEQY
TRBV3-1	ASSLRQAHEQY
TRBV7-2	ASSLVGMKETQY
TRBV7-9	ASSLGPATPNNYGYT
TRBV6-2/TRBV6-3	ASSGTRSINEQF
TRBV7-9	ASSLGSGSGPVGYT
TRBV19	ARSDPHDRNYGYT
TRBV20-1	SGQRETMSTDTQY
TRBV4-1	ASSPSLGGDEQF